The entry below gives a single T cell receptor beta chain sequence along with its context. Its cognate antigen is unknown. This CDR3 has 16 amino acids. Germline V gives CDR1 SGHTA, CDR2 FQGNSA. J gave up 6 bases and V 1 base, and 6 bases lay outside the gene matches. Cultured CD4+ T-cell DNA underwent Oncomine TCR Beta short-read sequencing. TCRdb independently ran MiXCR on the PCR reads; one entry per CDR3 protein. The data contain roughly 3,200 distinct CDR3 sequences, more than 70% of them singletons. This specimen belongs to a study of vaccination and CD4 T cells after COVID-19. The treatment was: approximately 9-day PBMC culture with coronavirus spike peptide pools or control peptides (ViraFEST assay).

Sequencing was performed on CD4+ T cells from blood, cultured in vitro. The receptor was isolated from a human donor who had recovered from COVID-19. The rearrangement links TRBV7-2 to TRBJ2-2, with 9 bases lining up with TRBD2. CDR3 in amino acids: CASSLVGGGASGELFF. The CDR3 DNA reads TGTGCCAGCAGCTTAGTGGGCGGGGGGGCCTCCGGGGAGCTGTTTTTT.